This TCR beta chain stems from a study of cytomegalovirus exposure and HLA in healthy donors (dated by TCRdb to about 2017). With regard to the full study: An earlier analysis of some 600 of the donors reported 276 Gb of sequence data and 117 million unique TCR beta sequences obtained from about 179 million T cells. An early release covering just under 650 HLA-typed donors comprised approximately 290 gigabases of sequencing data and about 90 million unique TCR sequences. Of the roughly 430 genotyped donors, around 81% fell in the genetic ancestry cluster associated with self-reported Caucasian donors. The study aimed to test whether signatures of past pathogen exposure could be identified by cataloging public T cell receptors. The study profiled the T cell repertoires of 500 to 800 subjects by immunosequencing and related them to cytomegalovirus serostatus. Besides the first cohort of 500 to 700 subjects, a separate validation cohort made up of around 120 different subjects was used. To predict cytomegalovirus infection status, the study brought together high-throughput TCR immunosequencing, statistical association of individual TCRs with disease status, and machine learning. A later analysis re-analyzed previously published TCR beta repertoires from about 730 donors and added high-resolution HLA genotyping to study TCR occurrence patterns. In the later analysis, no new phenotypic data were used to find candidate immune exposures; instead, reliance was placed on TCR beta sequences and their occurrence across donors. An earlier analysis of approximately 500 of the donors applied high-throughput TCR beta sequencing to assess whether each TCR beta V gene segment acted as functional or pseudogenic. Donor age, sex, ethnicity and CMV serostatus were compiled together with the repertoire data. In a later genetic analysis, genome-wide SNP genotypes for about 65% of the roughly 670 donors were used, and that subset was treated as a discovery cohort. Every discovery cohort repertoire had been produced on one sequencing platform. HLA typing included class I and class II loci at four-digit resolution. Typing coverage varied by locus: roughly 620-640 donors for A, B, C, DRB1 and DQB1; more than 500 for DQA1; more than 600 for DPA1; some 470 for DPB1. Because of strong linkage in the cohort, roughly 5 DR-DQ haplotypes were treated as single units for association and clustering. Across about 370 genotyped donors of the cohort, an average of about 250,000 unique TCR beta nucleotide sequences per donor were sequenced, and approximately 19% of those sequences were non-productive.

The library was made by the immunoSEQ multiplex PCR assay. For the multiplex PCR, a mixture combining 60 forward primers for TCR Vbeta segments and 13 reverse primers for TCR Jbeta segments was used. The CDR3 region of rearranged TCR beta genes was amplified from genomic DNA by a multiplex PCR assay. Amplified TCR beta libraries were sequenced as 87-base-pair reads on the Illumina HiSeq System. In the authors' own workflow: Across the 670 or so repertoires, a later analysis counted roughly 84 million unique TCR beta chains, about 10 million of which were shared by at least two donors. To remove PCR and sequencing errors, raw reads were error-corrected and collapsed into unique sequences using a nearest-neighbor algorithm that merged closely related sequences. To assign V, D and J gene segments, CDR3 sequences were aligned to IMGT reference sequences. For a sequence to be retained, a match of at least six nucleotides was required to both a V gene segment and a J gene segment. A rearrangement was called productive if the CDR3 had no stop codons and remained in frame with V and J, and every other rearrangement was called non-productive. Following IMGT convention, CDR3 was defined as the stretch from the second conserved V-encoded cysteine to the conserved J-encoded phenylalanine. Sequences without an unambiguous match to a single V gene segment were excluded from the earlier analysis of over 500 of the donors. An earlier analysis of several hundred of the donors called V segments functional above 56.7% productive rearrangements and segregating when the between-donor standard deviation exceeded 5%. A statistical classification framework was developed to diagnose cytomegalovirus status using the catalog of TCR beta chain sequences. A later analysis assigned V and J genes by comparing TCR nucleotide sequences with IMGT/GENE-DB human TR gene sequences. A later analysis assigned CDR3 sequences and most-parsimonious VDJ recombination scenarios with the TCRdist pipeline. In a later analysis, every TCR beta chain was defined by the combination of its CDR3 amino acid sequence and its V-gene family, and reads without a unique V-gene family were dropped. As a way to deal with suspected cross-contamination and a sequencing artifact, a later analysis dropped roughly 600 nucleotide sequences that were highly shared and had low generation probability. For each public chain, a later analysis derived a clonal expansion index from normalized ranks of inferred template counts within each repertoire. In a later analysis, generation probabilities were computed with a VDJ recombination model fitted to out-of-frame rearrangements, and the resulting probabilities were checked against IGoR. In a later analysis, hypergeometric tests were used to score TCR-TCR, TCR-HLA and TCR-CMV co-occurrence, with a repertoire-size bias correction applied to TCR pairs. In a later analysis, false discovery rates were estimated by permuting HLA or CMV assignments 20 times. In a later analysis, co-occurring TCRs were grouped using DBSCAN, and TCRdist sequence similarity was added for clustering within HLA-allele-positive subsets. Repertoires with fewer than 30,000 or more than 120,000 public chains were left out of co-occurrence clustering, as were five repertoires with anomalous nucleotide sharing. Here the immuneACCESS table is served through TCRdb, limited to in-frame sequences with V and J called. Missing clones are a known gap in these copies; in checked studies unresolved V genes cover under half, and the rest lacks a known reason. V, J and clone size are taken as reported in that table, and D and trimming were inferred from the DNA itself. The sample records around 100,000 clones, roughly 73% of which are singletons. About 4.5% of the sample is held by the ten biggest clonotypes.

Paper-wide results and their limitations: A later analysis found that most CMV-associated TCR beta chains appeared HLA-restricted, with HLA associations seemingly driven largely by CMV exposure. Compared with the roughly 700-donor mean, donors in an Asian-associated ancestry cluster had fewer N-insertions in productive TCRs, according to a later genetic analysis. In a later genetic analysis, a missense DCLRE1C variant was associated with V-gene and J-gene trimming of TCR beta chains, and the association was replicated in an independent cohort. Most TCR sequences were seen in very few donors, while some public TCRs were found in many individuals. According to a later analysis, parvovirus B19, influenza, CMV and Epstein-Barr virus appeared linked to several top co-occurrence clusters. The cohort was sequenced for TCR beta chains only, and without alpha or paired-chain data the features that could be detected were limited. The classifier was reported to diagnose cytomegalovirus status with high specificity and sensitivity in both the original cohort and the validation cohort. A total of roughly 160 TCR beta chains were listed by the study as associated with cytomegalovirus. Sequencing depth was assumed to be roughly uniform across donors in the presence/absence analyses, though that assumption may not hold. According to a later analysis, TCR association rates differed among HLA loci, with DRB1 alleles showing the most associated TCRs and HLA-C alleles showing the fewest. In a later analysis, 16,951 TCR beta sequences were associated with specific HLA alleles at a false discovery rate of 0.05. The authors suggested that the approach could potentially be generalized to other disease states and immunological phenotypes. Because counts were too low, roughly 16 rarely observed V segments, including chromosome 9 orphons, were excluded from the earlier analysis of 587 of the donors. For the cohort, immune exposure information was limited to CMV serostatus. Assigning TCR associations to individual alleles was difficult when HLA alleles, especially DR and DQ, strongly co-occurred. An earlier analysis of approximately 530 of the donors showed that most TCR beta V segments appeared in productive rearrangements either about 87% or about 30% of the time, which broadly matched IMGT annotations. Correlated functional status among segregating V segments might reflect linkage disequilibrium, but an unknown experimental factor could not be ruled out. Compared with equally common non-associated chains, HLA-associated TCR beta chains in a later analysis were more clonally expanded and had lower generation probabilities. Because the 87-base-pair reads could not distinguish some IMGT-functional V segments, including TRBV6-2 and TRBV6-3, those segments were excluded. A group of highly shared sequence variants was considered likely to be a technical artifact of the sequencing pipeline. A few of the identified cytomegalovirus-associated TCR beta chains were confirmed in vitro to be specific for cytomegalovirus antigens. A further reported finding was that TCR beta sequences accurately predicted the HLA-A and HLA-B alleles for most subjects in the first cohort. Because HLA typing was unavailable for some donors at each locus, only the typed subset was used in association tests.

The cohort consisted of approximately 690 healthy bone marrow donors. At the time of sampling, all cohort members were nominally healthy, though unrecorded immune exposures were likely present. The donor tested CMV seropositive, placing the donor among the roughly 270 seropositive members of the cohort. Every donor gave a peripheral blood sample, and the peripheral blood mononuclear cells from that sample were used for TCR beta sequencing. The Qiagen DNeasy Blood Extraction Kit was used to extract genomic DNA from the blood cell samples. This clone was recorded only once. The antigen this receptor binds is unknown. No per-base quality is available; no much larger clone lies one base away. Trimmed from V: 4 bases; trimmed from J: 2 bases; junction bases lacking a gene match: 10. The CDR3 spans 16 residues, from the cysteine through the phenylalanine. The kept DNA is CDR3 alone, 48 bases in frame from the first base. CDR1 and CDR2, per the germline V gene, are SGHDT and YYEEEE.

The receptor chain draws on TRBV5-6 and TRBJ1-2, with 8 middle bases fitting TRBD1. The specimen sequenced was PBMCs. The sequence derives from a male donor in good health and CMV-seropositive. The nucleotides read TGTGCCAGCAGCCAAAGTTGGACAGGGAGAAACTATGGCTACACCTTC. It encodes CASSQSWTGRNYGYTF.